One sample yielded the 16 T cell receptor beta chains listed below, sequenced in a study of blood T cell repertoires in COVID-19. The protocol was immunoSEQ multiplex PCR, while the TCRdb copy is restricted to in-frame clones and leaves out a portion. The sample contains about 200,000 clones, approximately 87% of which appear only once. The sample was peripheral blood. The receptor source for this set is a woman in her sixties or seventies with acute or convalescent COVID-19.

The rearrangement links TRBV28 to TRBJ2-1; 11 bases are a match to TRBD1. The CDR3 has 15 residues. Germline CDR1 reads MDHEN; CDR2 reads SYDVKM. The junction had 6 bases not matched to a gene; V was cut back by 5 bases and J by 6 bases. The CDR3 sequence is CASSARDRGANEQFF. CDR3 coding DNA: TGTGCCAGCAGTGCCCGGGACAGGGGGGCCAATGAGCAGTTCTTC.

The chain is built from TRBV5-6 and TRBJ2-1; 8 nucleotides match TRBD2. The CDR3 runs to 14 residues. CDR1 SGHDT and CDR2 YYEEEE come from the germline V gene. V dropped 5 bases and J dropped 6; count of bases not matched to a gene: 7. The CDR3 loop is CASRGSGDTNEQFF. DNA for the CDR3: TGTGCCAGCAGAGGTAGCGGGGACACCAATGAGCAGTTCTTC.

The chain couples TRBV18 to TRBJ1-6, with D possibly TRBD1 on 6 matching bases. This CDR3 is 14 amino acids long. The germline V gene has CDR1 KGHSH and CDR2 LQKENI. V gave up 6 bases and J gave up 7 bases, with 13 bases separating them. CDR3 nucleotide sequence: TGTGCCAGCTCGCTACAGGGTGGAAATTCACCCCTCCACTTT. It encodes CASSLQGGNSPLHF.

This rearrangement joins TRBV5-4 to TRBJ1-3, with 9 bases matching TRBD1. V lost 0 bases to trimming and J lost 4 bases; unmatched junction nucleotides: 2. The germline CDR1 and CDR2 sequences are SGHNT and YYREEE (reference sequence). The CDR3 totals 15 residues. CDR3 nucleotides: TGTGCCAGCAGCTTGGCGGGGACAGGGGGAAACACCATATATTTT. As protein: CASSLAGTGGNTIYF.

This chain links TRBV6-4 with TRBJ2-1; 12 positions match TRBD1. Germline CDR1 MRHNA, CDR2 SNTAGT. CDR3 length: 16 amino acids. Germline trimming cut 3 bases from V and 6 bases from J; bases unmatched to any gene: 6. The CDR3 nucleotides read TGTGCCAGCAGTGAAGGGACAGGGGGCATTGGCAATGAGCAGTTCTTC. Its translation: CASSEGTGGIGNEQFF.

The V gene is TRBV28, the J gene TRBJ2-7; a possible D gene is TRBD2 (5 bases). Germline assignment: CDR1 MDHEN and CDR2 SYDVKM. V was clipped by 4 bases and J by 4 bases, with 14 bases between them. The CDR3 runs to 14 residues. CDR3 coding DNA: TGTGCCAGCAGTTGGGGAGAGCTCCCTTACGAGCAGTACTTC. It codes for CASSWGELPYEQYF.

The chain recombines TRBV4-2 with TRBJ2-3; 12 bases agree with TRBD1. CDR1 and CDR2 from the germline V gene are LGHNA and YNFKEQ. This CDR3 has 18 residues. Trimming at V came to 0 bases and at J to 6 bases, leaving 10 bases not matched to a gene. CDR3: CASSQDIPGQGAADTQYF. The CDR3 DNA follows: TGTGCCAGCAGCCAAGACATCCCGGGACAGGGGGCAGCTGATACGCAGTATTTT.

The V gene is TRBV5-6, the J gene TRBJ1-5; no clear D. The germline V gene encodes CDR1 SGHDT and CDR2 YYEEEE. The V end lost 0 bases, the J end lost 2 bases, and 9 bases lay between the germline ends. The CDR3 loop spans 15 amino acids. CDR3 nucleotides: TGTGCCAGCAGCTTGGGGGCGGGTGGCAATCAGCCCCAGCATTTT. Its translation is CASSLGAGGNQPQHF.

This chain joins TRBV28 and TRBJ1-3; D unresolved. This CDR3 contains 15 residues. Germline CDR1 and CDR2: MDHEN and SYDVKM. V lost 4 bases and J lost 4, with 14 bases in between. The CDR3 DNA reads TGTGCCAGCAGTTACGGCGCGGCGGGCGGAAACACCATATATTTT. Protein: CASSYGAAGGNTIYF.

The CDR3, as DNA: TGTGCCAGCAGTGGGTCGGAGAATGTAGAAAAACTGTTTTTT. It translates to CASSGSENVEKLFF. This chain uses TRBV2 with TRBJ1-4; D unresolved. In germline, CDR1 is SNHLY, CDR2 FYNNEI. The V gene lost 4 bases and the J gene lost 8 bases, with 14 bases spanning the gap. There are 14 residues in the CDR3.

In this sample, this clone turned up once. This chain connects TRBV27 to TRBJ2-3; a possible D gene is TRBD2 (6 bases). Germline-derived CDR1 and CDR2 are MNHEY and SMNVEV (reference sequence). This CDR3 contains 15 residues. V was clipped by 7 bases and J by 0 bases, with 14 bases between them. The CDR3 DNA reads as TGTGCCAGCACCCGGGAGTATCATAGCACAGATACGCAGTATTTT. Protein: CASTREYHSTDTQYF.

The chain links TRBV6-2 or TRBV6-3 to TRBJ2-1; TRBD2 agrees at 10 bases. The germline CDR1 and CDR2 sequences are MNHEY and SVGEGT. The V and J ends lost 4 bases and 7 bases, in that order; junction bases with no gene match: 13. CDR3 length: 17 amino acids. The CDR3 reads CASSLNRRLAGSNEQFF. The DNA of the CDR3 is TGTGCCAGCAGTTTAAATAGGAGACTAGCGGGTTCGAATGAGCAGTTCTTC.

The chain combines TRBV25-1 with TRBJ1-1, with unresolved D. Trimming took 6 bases from V and 4 from J, leaving 12 bases between them. The CDR3 runs 13 residues. CDR1 is MGHDK and CDR2 is SYGVNS in the germline V gene. CDR3 nucleotide sequence: TGTGCCAGCAGCGAACGCGGGAGCACTGAAGCTTTCTTT. Translating gives CASSERGSTEAFF.

The CDR3 is CASSSLPARTGAGNGYTF. In DNA form, the CDR3 reads TGTGCCAGCAGCTCATTGCCCGCTCGGACAGGTGCTGGGAATGGCTACACCTTC. V and J are TRBV7-9 and TRBJ1-2; 7 bases are shared with TRBD1. The CDR3 sequence is 18 residues long. The junction had 20 bases not matched to a gene; V was cut back by 4 bases and J by 6 bases. Germline CDR1 and CDR2: SEHNR and FQNEAQ (reference sequence).

The chain recombines TRBV9 with TRBJ2-3; 8 nucleotides align to TRBD2. Looked up from germline, CDR1 is SGDLS and CDR2 is YYNGEE. This CDR3 comprises 15 residues. V dropped 3 bases and J dropped 0; count of bases not matched to a gene: 3. The CDR3 reads CASSALAVSTDTQYF. The DNA for the CDR3 is TGTGCCAGCAGCGCACTAGCGGTGAGCACAGATACGCAGTATTTT.

This chain links TRBV4-3 with TRBJ1-3, with D unclear. The V end lost 4 bases, the J end lost 2 bases, and 6 bases lay between the germline ends. This CDR3 has 13 residues. Germline V CDR1 and CDR2: LGHNA, YSLEER. The CDR3 sequence: CASSLAPGNTIYF. DNA of the CDR3: TGCGCCAGCAGCCTAGCCCCTGGAAACACCATATATTTT.